The entry below gives a single T cell receptor beta chain sequence along with its context. A read error may account for a junction end that differs from germline. CDR3 length equals 14 residues. Germline CDR1 reads LGHNA; CDR2 reads YNFKEQ. This entry comes from a study of tumor-infiltrating lymphocytes in primary liver carcinoma. Study-wide background: Tumors measured roughly 4.2 to 11 cm and were stage T1-T3 N0M0.

Unsorted bulk tissue, 20-30 mg of it, served as the source for co-extraction of RNA and DNA. Starting material of 400 to 600 ng total RNA yielded TCR beta cDNA via a constant-region primer. Slightly modified ARM-PCR with three nested multiplex PCR rounds yielded TCR beta libraries. The two initial PCR rounds, about 9 cycles each, used TRBV1-TRBV30 forward and C-beta reverse primers. TCRdb passed the multiplex PCR reads through MiXCR, listing each CDR3 protein once. The sample records tens of thousands of distinct CDR3 sequences, about two thirds being singletons. Sequenced material: liver tumor tissue from sampling region 5. Subset: tumor region T5, tumor centre. The chain recombines TRBV4-2 with TRBJ2-7, with a tentative D call TRBD2 (5 bases). The source is a man aged 40-49 years with primary liver carcinoma and hepatitis B virus infection. This CDR3 is CASSQEGSTYKQYF. CDR3 DNA sequence: TGTGCCAGCAGTCAAGAAGGGAGCACCTACAAGCAGTACTTC.